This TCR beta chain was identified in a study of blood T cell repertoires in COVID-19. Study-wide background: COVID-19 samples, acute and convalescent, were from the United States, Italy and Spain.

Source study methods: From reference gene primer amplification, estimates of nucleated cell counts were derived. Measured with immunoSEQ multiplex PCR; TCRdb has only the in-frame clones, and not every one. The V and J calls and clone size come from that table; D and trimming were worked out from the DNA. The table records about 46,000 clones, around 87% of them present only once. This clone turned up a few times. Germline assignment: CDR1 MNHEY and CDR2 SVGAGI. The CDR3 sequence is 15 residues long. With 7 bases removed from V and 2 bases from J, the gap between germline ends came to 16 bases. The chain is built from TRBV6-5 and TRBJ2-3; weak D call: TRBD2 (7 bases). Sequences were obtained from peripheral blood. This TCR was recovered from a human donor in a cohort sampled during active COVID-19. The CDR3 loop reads CASIEGGENTDTQYF. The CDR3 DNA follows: TGTGCCAGCATCGAAGGGGGGGAGAACACAGATACGCAGTATTTT.